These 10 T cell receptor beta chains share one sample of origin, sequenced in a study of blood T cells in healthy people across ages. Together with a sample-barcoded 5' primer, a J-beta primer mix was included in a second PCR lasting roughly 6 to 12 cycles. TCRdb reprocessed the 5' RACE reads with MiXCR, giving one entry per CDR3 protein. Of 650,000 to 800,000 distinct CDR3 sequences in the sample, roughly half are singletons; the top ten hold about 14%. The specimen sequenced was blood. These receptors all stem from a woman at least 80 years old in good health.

The CDR3 protein is CASSYSNDEQYF. In DNA, the CDR3 is TGTGCCAGCAGTTACTCGAACGACGAGCAGTACTTC. This chain links TRBV6-6 with TRBJ2-7; D is unresolved. V lost 0 bases and J lost 5, with 5 bases in between. Germline V gene data show CDR1 as MNHNY and CDR2 as SVGAGI (reference sequence). There are 12 residues in the CDR3.

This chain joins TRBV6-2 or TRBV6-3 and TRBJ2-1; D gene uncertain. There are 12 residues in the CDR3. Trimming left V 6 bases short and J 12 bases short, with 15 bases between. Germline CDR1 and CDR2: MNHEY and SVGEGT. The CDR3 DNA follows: TGTGCCAGCAGGGAATCGCCCATGGGGCAGTTCTTC. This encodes CASRESPMGQFF.

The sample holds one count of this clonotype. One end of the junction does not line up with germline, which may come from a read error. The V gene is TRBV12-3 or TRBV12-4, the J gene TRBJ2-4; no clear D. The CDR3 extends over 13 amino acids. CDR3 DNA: TGTGCCAGCATTTTACCTGGCAGAGCAATTCAGTACTTC. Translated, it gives CASILPGRAIQYF.

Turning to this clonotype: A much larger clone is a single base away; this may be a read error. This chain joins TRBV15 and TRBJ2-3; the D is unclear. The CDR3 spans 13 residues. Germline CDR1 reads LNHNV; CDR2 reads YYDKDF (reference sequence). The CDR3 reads CVTSRVSTDTQYF. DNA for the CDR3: TGTGTCACCAGCAGAGTAAGCACAGATACGCAGTATTTT.

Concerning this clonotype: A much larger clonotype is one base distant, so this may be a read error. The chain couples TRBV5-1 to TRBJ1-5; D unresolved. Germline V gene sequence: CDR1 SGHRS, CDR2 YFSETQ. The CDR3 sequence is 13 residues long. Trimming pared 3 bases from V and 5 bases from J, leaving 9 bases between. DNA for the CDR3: TGCGCCAGCAGCTGGAAGTCAGATCAGCCCCAGCATTTT. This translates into CASSWKSDQPQHF. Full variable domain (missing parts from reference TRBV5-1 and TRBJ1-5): KAGVTQTPRYLIKTRGQQVTLSCSPISGHRSVSWYQQTPGQGLQFLFEYFSETQRNKGNFPGRFSGRQFSNSRSEMNVSTLELGDSALYLCASSWKSDQPQHFGDGTRLSIL.

The CDR3 DNA reads TGCAGCGTTGAGGCAGACAAAAACATTCAGTACTTC. This codes for CSVEADKNIQYF. This chain uses TRBV29-1 with TRBJ2-4; D not certain. V was cut by 3 bases and J by 3 bases, with 6 bases left in between. This CDR3 contains 12 residues. CDR1 SQVTM and CDR2 ANQGSEA come from the germline V gene.

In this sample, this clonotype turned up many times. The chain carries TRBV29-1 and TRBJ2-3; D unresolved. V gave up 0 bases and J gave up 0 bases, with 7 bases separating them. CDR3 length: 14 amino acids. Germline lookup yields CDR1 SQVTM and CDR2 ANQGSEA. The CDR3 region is CSVEDQDSTDTQYF. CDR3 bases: TGCAGCGTTGAAGATCAGGATAGCACAGATACGCAGTATTTT.

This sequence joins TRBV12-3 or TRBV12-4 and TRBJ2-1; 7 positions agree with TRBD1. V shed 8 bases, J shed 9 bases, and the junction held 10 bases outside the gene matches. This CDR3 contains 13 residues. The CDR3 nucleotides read TGTGCCAGCTGGTCTCAGGGGGATGGTGAGCAGTTCTTC. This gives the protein CASWSQGDGEQFF.

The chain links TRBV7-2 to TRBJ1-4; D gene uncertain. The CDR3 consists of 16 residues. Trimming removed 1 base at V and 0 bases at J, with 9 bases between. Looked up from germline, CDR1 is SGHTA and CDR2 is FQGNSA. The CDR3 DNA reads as TGTGCCAGCAGCTTAGAGCAGATCACAACTAATGAAAAACTGTTTTTT. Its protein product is CASSLEQITTNEKLFF.

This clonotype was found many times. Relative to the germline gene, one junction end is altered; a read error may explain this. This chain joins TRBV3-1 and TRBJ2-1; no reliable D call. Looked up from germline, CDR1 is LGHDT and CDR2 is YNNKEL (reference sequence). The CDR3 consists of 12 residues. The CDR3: CASSQVYNEQFF. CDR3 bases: TGCGCCAGCAGCCAAGTGTACAATGAGCAGTTCTTC.